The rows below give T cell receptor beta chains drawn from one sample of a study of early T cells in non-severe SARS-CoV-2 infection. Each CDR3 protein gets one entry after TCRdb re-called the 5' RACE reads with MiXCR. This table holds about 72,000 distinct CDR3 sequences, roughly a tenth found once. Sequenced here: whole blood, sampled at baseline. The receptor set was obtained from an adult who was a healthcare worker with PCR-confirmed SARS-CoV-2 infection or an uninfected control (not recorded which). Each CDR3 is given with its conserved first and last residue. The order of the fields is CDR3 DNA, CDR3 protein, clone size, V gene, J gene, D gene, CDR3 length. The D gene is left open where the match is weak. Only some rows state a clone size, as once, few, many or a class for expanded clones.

TGTGCCATCGCCACAGGGTCGGGATCACCCCTCCACTTT	CAIATGSGSPLHF	NA	TRBV6-6	TRBJ1-6	NA	13
TGTGCCACCAGTGGAACCGGGACAGGGAAAGATACGCAGTATTTT	CATSGTGTGKDTQYF	few	TRBV24-1	TRBJ2-3	TRBD1	15
TGTGCCAGCATCATGAATGAGAACACTGAAGCTTTCTTT	CASIMNENTEAFF	many	TRBV7-9	TRBJ1-1	NA	13
TGCGCCAGCAGCCAAGACCCTTTTAGGGGAGAGCAGTTCTTC	CASSQDPFRGEQFF	NA	TRBV4-3	TRBJ2-1	NA	14
TGCAGCGTTGAAGGGACGTCAAGTAGCACAGATACGCAGTATTTT	CSVEGTSSSTDTQYF	few	TRBV29-1	TRBJ2-3	NA	15
TGTGCCAGCCGATCCACCCGTGGACCTTCTGGCTATGGCTACACCTTC	CASRSTRGPSGYGYTF	NA	TRBV12-3/TRBV12-4	TRBJ1-2	NA	16
TGCGCCAGCAGCCAATCACAGGGACGCACTGAAGCTTTCTTT	CASSQSQGRTEAFF	few	TRBV5-1	TRBJ1-1	NA	14
TGTGCCAGCAGCTTAAACCAAAGAGCTTTCTTT	CASSLNQRAFF	few	TRBV11-2	TRBJ1-1	NA	11
TGTGCCAGTAGTATTAGTCACAATGAGCAGTTCTTC	CASSISHNEQFF	NA	TRBV19	TRBJ2-1	NA	12
TGTGCCAGCAGTTCCCCGACGAGAGGGAGTCACTACGAGCAGTACTTC	CASSSPTRGSHYEQYF	once	TRBV6-5	TRBJ2-7	NA	16
TGTGCCAGCAATGGTTTCCAACGCTCAATCTCTGGGGCCAACGTCCTGACTTTC	CASNGFQRSISGANVLTF	few	TRBV6-5	TRBJ2-6	NA	18
TGTGCCACCGGTGGGTCCTATAATTCACCCCTCCACTTT	CATGGSYNSPLHF	many	TRBV15	TRBJ1-6	NA	13
TGTGCCAGCAGGGAGGGATCCTATGGCTACACCTTC	CASREGSYGYTF	many	TRBV12-3/TRBV12-4	TRBJ1-2	NA	12
TGCAGCGTTGAGAACCAGGGGGGGACTGAAGCTTTCTTT	CSVENQGGTEAFF	many	TRBV29-1	TRBJ1-1	TRBD1	13
TGCAGTGCCACCGGGACAGGCAACAATCAGCCCCAGCATTTT	CSATGTGNNQPQHF	NA	TRBV20-1	TRBJ1-5	TRBD1	14
TGCGCCAGCAGCCGGGACATGTACAATGAGCAGTTCTTC	CASSRDMYNEQFF	few	TRBV10-2	TRBJ2-1	NA	13
TGTGCCAGTAGTATTGCGACGGCTGCCCCGACATCGCAGTTCTTC	CASSIATAAPTSQFF	NA	TRBV19	TRBJ2-1	NA	15
TGTGCCAGCTCATCCCGGCCCAGGGCGGACTATGGCTACACCTTC	CASSSRPRADYGYTF	few	TRBV18	TRBJ1-2	NA	15
TGTGCCAGCAGCCTCCAACGGGGGGCGGCGGACACTGAAGCTTTCTTT	CASSLQRGAADTEAFF	many	TRBV7-8	TRBJ1-1	NA	16
TGTGCCAGCAGCTTAGATCCACCCTCGGCTAGGATTCAGTACTTC	CASSLDPPSARIQYF	few	TRBV11-3	TRBJ2-4	NA	15
TGTGCCAGCAGTGAGCAGAACAATTCACCCCTCCACTTT	CASSEQNNSPLHF	NA	TRBV27	TRBJ1-6	NA	13
TGTGCTAGTGGTTTGTTGCCCAGTCAGCATACGCAGTATTTT	CASGLLPSQHTQYF	many	TRBV12-5	TRBJ2-3	NA	14
TGTGCCAGCAGCTCCGGGCTGTACTATGGCTACACCTTC	CASSSGLYYGYTF	few	TRBV6-1	TRBJ1-2	NA	13
TGTGCCAGCAGCCAGGCTGGCGGACAAGAGACCCAGTACTTC	CASSQAGGQETQYF	many	TRBV7-6	TRBJ2-5	NA	14
TGTGCCAGCAGCTATCCCACGGTCTCCTACGAGCAGTACTTC	CASSYPTVSYEQYF	few	TRBV11-2	TRBJ2-7	NA	14
TGCGCCAGCAGCCTAGGCCTGACAGGGGGTGGTGCCTACGAGCAGTACTTC	CASSLGLTGGGAYEQYF	NA	TRBV4-3	TRBJ2-7	TRBD1	17
TGTGCCAGTAAAGTCCCGGGGACTTGGAATGAGCAGTTCTTC	CASKVPGTWNEQFF	few	TRBV19	TRBJ2-1	NA	14
TGCAGTGCGGAGGTCAGGACGGATGGCTACACCTTC	CSAEVRTDGYTF	NA	TRBV20-1	TRBJ1-2	NA	12
TGTGCCAGCAGCTCCGCACTAGCCAAAAACATTCAGTACTTC	CASSSALAKNIQYF	NA	TRBV11-2	TRBJ2-4	NA	14
TGCGCCAGCAGGGACGCCAATGGCTACACCTTC	CASRDANGYTF	few	TRBV5-1	TRBJ1-2	NA	11
TGTGCCAGCAGTGCCTCGCCAGGCTACGAGCAGTACTTC	CASSASPGYEQYF	NA	TRBV12-3/TRBV12-4	TRBJ2-7	NA	13
TGCAGCTTTATCCTGATGCCTCCGTCCCTAGGCTACACCTTC	CSFILMPPSLGYTF	few	TRBV29-1	TRBJ1-2	NA	14